This T cell receptor beta chain was obtained from a study of blood T cell repertoires in COVID-19. Across the whole study: Sources were T cells, B-cell-depleted T cells, or PBMCs; the material itself was cDNA or gDNA.

The table came from immunoSEQ multiplex PCR; TCRdb's copy has only in-frame clones and leaves some out. The repertoire holds about 400,000 clones, with around nine tenths as singletons. This CDR3 contains 15 residues. V was shortened by 1 base and J by 2 bases, with 11 bases between the two germline ends. Germline-derived CDR1 and CDR2 are SGHRS and YFSETQ. The rearrangement uses TRBV5-1 and TRBJ2-3, with D possibly matching TRBD2 (6 bases). What was sequenced was peripheral blood. The clonotype comes from a human donor in a cohort sampled during active COVID-19. In nucleotides, the CDR3 is TGCGCCAGCAGCTTGAATCAGGGACTCACAGATACGCAGTATTTT. Amino acids: CASSLNQGLTDTQYF.